This T cell receptor (beta chain) was found in a study of T cell repertoires in cytomegalovirus infection. Across the study: Both CMV infection and a matching HLA type were indicated by public TCR beta signatures.

V lost 0 bases, J lost 4 bases, and 7 bases lay in between. The CDR3 length is 14 residues. From germline, CDR1 is SGHTA and CDR2 FQGNSA. This clonotype was counted ten times or more. Its antigen is unknown. TCRdb re-called the reads through MiXCR, storing one row per CDR3 protein. The table has more than 50,000 distinct CDR3 sequences, roughly 34% seen once. Study-level findings and limits: The ex vivo response showed dominance by HLA-C-restricted CMV-specific TCR beta clonotypes. People with CMV and the relevant HLA were identified by cumulative public TCR beta family frequency.

This TCR derives from a human donor in good health (CMV status not recorded). Some clones in this sample may be carry-over from other donors' samples. The specimen was PBMCs, sequenced either directly or after in vitro stimulation (not recorded which). The J gene is TRBJ2-1, the V gene TRBV7-2; D is unclear. This CDR3 reads CASSLAPGYNEQFF. DNA of the CDR3: TGTGCCAGCAGCTTAGCACCCGGATACAATGAGCAGTTCTTC.